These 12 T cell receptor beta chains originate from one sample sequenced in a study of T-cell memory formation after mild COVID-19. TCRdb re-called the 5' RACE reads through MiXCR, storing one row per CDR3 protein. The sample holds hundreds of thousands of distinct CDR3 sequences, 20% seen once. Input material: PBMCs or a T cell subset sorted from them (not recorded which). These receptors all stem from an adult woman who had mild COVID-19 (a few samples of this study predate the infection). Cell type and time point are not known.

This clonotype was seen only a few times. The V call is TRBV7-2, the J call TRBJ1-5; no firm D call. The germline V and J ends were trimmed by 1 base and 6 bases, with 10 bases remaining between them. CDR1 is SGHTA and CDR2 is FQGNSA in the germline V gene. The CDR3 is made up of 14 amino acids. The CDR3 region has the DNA TGTGCCAGCAGCTTAGACGGAGGTATTCAGCCCCAGCATTTT. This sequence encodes CASSLDGGIQPQHF.

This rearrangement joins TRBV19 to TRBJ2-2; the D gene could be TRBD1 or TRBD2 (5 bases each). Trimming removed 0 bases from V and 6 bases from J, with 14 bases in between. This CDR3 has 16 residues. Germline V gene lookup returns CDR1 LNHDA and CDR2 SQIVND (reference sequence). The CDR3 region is CASSIDGARRSGELFF. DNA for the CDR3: TGTGCCAGTAGTATAGACGGGGCCCGGAGGTCCGGGGAGCTGTTTTTT.

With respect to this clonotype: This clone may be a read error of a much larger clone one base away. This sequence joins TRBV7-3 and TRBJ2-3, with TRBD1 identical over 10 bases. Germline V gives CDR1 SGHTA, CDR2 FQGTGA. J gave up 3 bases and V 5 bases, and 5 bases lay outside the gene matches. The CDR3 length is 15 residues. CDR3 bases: TGTGCCAGCAGCGCCTCGGGACAGGGGACAGATACGCAGTATTTT. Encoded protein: CASSASGQGTDTQYF. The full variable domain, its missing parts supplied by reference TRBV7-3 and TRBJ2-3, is GAGVSQTPSNKVTEKGKYVELRCDPISGHTALYWYRQSLGQGPEFLIYFQGTGAADDSGLPNDRFFAVRPEGSVSTLKIQRTERGDSAVYLCASSASGQGTDTQYFGPGTRLTVL.

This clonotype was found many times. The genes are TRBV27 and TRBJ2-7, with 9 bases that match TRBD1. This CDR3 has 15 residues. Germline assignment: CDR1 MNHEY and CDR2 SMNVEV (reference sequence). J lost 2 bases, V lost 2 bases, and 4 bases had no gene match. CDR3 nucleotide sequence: TGTGCCAGCAGTTTAGGACAGGGGATTACCTACGAGCAGTACTTC. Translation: CASSLGQGITYEQYF.

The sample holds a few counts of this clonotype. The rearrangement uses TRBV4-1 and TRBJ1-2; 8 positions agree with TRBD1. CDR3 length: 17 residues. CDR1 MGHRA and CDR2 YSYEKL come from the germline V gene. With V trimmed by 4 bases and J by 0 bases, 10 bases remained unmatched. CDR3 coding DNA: TGCGCCAGCAGCCTAGGAGAAGGGACAGGCTCTAACTATGGCTACACCTTC. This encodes CASSLGEGTGSNYGYTF.

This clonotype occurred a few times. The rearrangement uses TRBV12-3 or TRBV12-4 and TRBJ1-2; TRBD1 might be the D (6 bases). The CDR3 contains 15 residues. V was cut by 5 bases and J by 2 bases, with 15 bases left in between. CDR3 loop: CASSTRPGGNYGYTF. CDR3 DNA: TGTGCCAGCAGTACCCGGCCGGGGGGCAACTATGGCTACACCTTC.

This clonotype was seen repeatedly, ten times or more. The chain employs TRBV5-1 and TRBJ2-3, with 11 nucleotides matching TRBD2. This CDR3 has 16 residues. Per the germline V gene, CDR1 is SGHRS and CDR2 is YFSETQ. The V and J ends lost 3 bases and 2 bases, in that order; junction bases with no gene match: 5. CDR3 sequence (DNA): TGCGCCAGCAGCTACCTAGCGGGGGGAACCACAGATACGCAGTATTTT. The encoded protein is CASSYLAGGTTDTQYF.

The CDR3: CASSPGPPNQPQHF. CDR3 coding DNA: TGTGCCAGCAGCCCAGGTCCCCCAAATCAGCCCCAGCATTTT. The chain uses TRBV7-9 and TRBJ1-5; no reliable D call. V lost 5 bases, J lost 4 bases, and 12 bases lay in between. Germline V gene data show CDR1 as SEHNR and CDR2 as FQNEAQ (reference sequence). The CDR3 has 14 residues.

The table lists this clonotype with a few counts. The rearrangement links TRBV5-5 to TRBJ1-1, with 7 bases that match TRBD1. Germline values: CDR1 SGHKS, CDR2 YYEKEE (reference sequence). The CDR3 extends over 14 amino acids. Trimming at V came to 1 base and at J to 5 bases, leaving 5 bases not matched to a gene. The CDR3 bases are TGTGCCAGCAGCTTGCAGGGGGTAAGGACTGAAGCTTTCTTT. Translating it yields CASSLQGVRTEAFF.

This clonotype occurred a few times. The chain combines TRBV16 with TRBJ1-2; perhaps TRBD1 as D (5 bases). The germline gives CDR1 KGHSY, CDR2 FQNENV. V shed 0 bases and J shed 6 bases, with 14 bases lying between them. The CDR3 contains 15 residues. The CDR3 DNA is TGTGCCAGCAGCCAATCATTTTCGGGAGGGGATGGCTACACCTTC. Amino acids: CASSQSFSGGDGYTF. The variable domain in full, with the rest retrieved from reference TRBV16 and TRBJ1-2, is GEEVAQTPKHLVRGEGQKAKLYCAPIKGHSYVFWYQQVLKNEFKFLISFQNENVFDETGMPKERFSAKCLPNSPCSLEIQATKLEDSAVYFCASSQSFSGGDGYTFGSGTRLTVV.

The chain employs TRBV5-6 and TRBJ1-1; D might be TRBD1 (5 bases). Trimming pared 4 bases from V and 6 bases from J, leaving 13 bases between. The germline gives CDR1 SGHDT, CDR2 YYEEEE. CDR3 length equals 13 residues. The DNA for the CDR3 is TGTGCCAGCAGCCCTGGGGGGAGCCCTGAAGCTTTCTTT. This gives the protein CASSPGGSPEAFF.

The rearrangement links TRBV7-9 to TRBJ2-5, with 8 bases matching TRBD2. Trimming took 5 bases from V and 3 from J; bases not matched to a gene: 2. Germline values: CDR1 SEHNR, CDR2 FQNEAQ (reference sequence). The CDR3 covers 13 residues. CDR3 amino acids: CASSRSGKETQYF. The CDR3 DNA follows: TGTGCCAGCAGCCGTAGCGGGAAAGAGACCCAGTACTTC.